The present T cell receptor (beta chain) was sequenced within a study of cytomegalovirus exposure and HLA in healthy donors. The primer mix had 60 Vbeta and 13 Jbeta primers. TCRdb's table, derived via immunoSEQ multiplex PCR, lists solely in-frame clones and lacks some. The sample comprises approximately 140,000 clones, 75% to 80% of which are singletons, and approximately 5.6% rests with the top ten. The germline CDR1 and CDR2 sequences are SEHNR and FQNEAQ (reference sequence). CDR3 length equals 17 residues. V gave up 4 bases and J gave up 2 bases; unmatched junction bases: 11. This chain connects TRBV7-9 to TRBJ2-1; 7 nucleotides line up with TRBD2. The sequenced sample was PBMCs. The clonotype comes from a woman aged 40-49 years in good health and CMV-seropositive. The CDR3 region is CASSSWGSGKPYNEQFF. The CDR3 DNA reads TGTGCCAGCAGCTCCTGGGGGAGCGGGAAACCCTACAATGAGCAGTTCTTC.